These T cell receptor beta chains were read from a single sample in a study of T cells expressing NK-cell markers. After re-calling the 5' RACE reads, TCRdb lists one entry per CDR3 protein, DNA absent. The sample includes some 190,000 distinct CDR3 sequences. Specimen: blood T cells: a sorted CD56 or NKG2C T cell subset, CD4+ or CD8+ T cells, or bulk PBMC T cells (not recorded which). These receptor sequences come from a man between 18 and 69 years old in good health. Each CDR3 is given with its conserved first and last residue. Each record gives: J gene, V gene, CDR3 protein.

>TRBJ1-2|TRBV3-1
CASSPDTAYGYTF
>TRBJ2-2|TRBV5-1
CASSLEAGLTGELFF
>TRBJ2-1|TRBV10-3
CAISQPGLAGNEQFF
>TRBJ1-1|TRBV6-1
CASSEARTADFEAFF
>TRBJ2-2|TRBV9
CASSSLARNTGELFF
>TRBJ1-5|TRBV2
CASRWSLGGSKQPQHF
>TRBJ2-1|TRBV6-2/TRBV6-3
CASSSGTFYNEQFF
>TRBJ2-5|TRBV2
CASRPGASETQYF
>TRBJ2-5|TRBV15
CATSEAGPQETQYF
>TRBJ2-7|TRBV5-4
CASSWGGSSYEQYF
>TRBJ2-4|TRBV28
CASTGALAKNIQYF
>TRBJ2-4|TRBV5-8
CASSFGNVLYENIQYF
>TRBJ2-3|TRBV11-2
CASSLGQGAKDTQYF
>TRBJ2-4|TRBV9
CASNSGTGIQYF
>TRBJ2-2|TRBV12-3/TRBV12-4
CASSLLPVTNTGELFF
>TRBJ2-2|TRBV9
CASSLGDTGELFF
>TRBJ2-3|TRBV12-3/TRBV12-4
CASRPGGGIDTQYF
>TRBJ2-7|TRBV5-4
CASSPGTDEQYF
>TRBJ1-1|TRBV10-3
CAINSAQTNTEAFF
>TRBJ2-5|TRBV12-3/TRBV12-4
CASIAGPIQETQYF
>TRBJ2-3|TRBV15
CATRLPSLGASTDTQYF
>TRBJ2-5|TRBV6-5
CASSYGGGQYF
>TRBJ2-1|TRBV6-5
CASSYHTSGGSNEQFF
>TRBJ2-7|TRBV7-2
CASSASGGSSYEQYF
>TRBJ1-1|TRBV6-2/TRBV6-3
CASSYPWYGGPSTEAFF
>TRBJ1-4|TRBV7-8
CASSHSATNEKLFF
>TRBJ2-2|TRBV15
CATSRDEGTNTGELFF
>TRBJ2-1|TRBV12-3/TRBV12-4
CASSAGLYNEQFF
>TRBJ1-2|TRBV12-3/TRBV12-4
CASSSRGGSTKHGYTF
>TRBJ2-5|TRBV20-1
CSAEDWERGDQETQYF
>TRBJ2-7|TRBV19
CASSIDVQGGYEQYF
>TRBJ2-2|TRBV12-3/TRBV12-4
CASSRTGGGTGELFF
>TRBJ1-1|TRBV6-5
CASSYSLERVEAFF
>TRBJ1-5|TRBV28
CASSSRTGSNQPQHF
>TRBJ1-6|TRBV4-1
CASSQDKGTVVNSPLHF
>TRBJ2-3|TRBV5-6
CASSPEGIRTDTQYF
>TRBJ1-1|TRBV7-9
CASSLGTGVGTEAFF
>TRBJ2-1|TRBV11-2
CASSPGINNEQFF
>TRBJ2-2|TRBV7-3
CASRTGDRNTGELFF
>TRBJ1-5|TRBV7-6
CASSNYRGLGQPQHF
>TRBJ2-7|TRBV20-1
CSARDTVGQGAWEQYF
>TRBJ2-7|TRBV14
CASSARFGWQYF
>TRBJ2-7|TRBV27
CASSPGTSGVSYEQYF
>TRBJ2-1|TRBV29-1
CSVERQGSYNEQFF
>TRBJ1-1|TRBV6-1
CASSFSAMGQNTEAFF
>TRBJ1-1|TRBV6-1
CASSPGTGSFGTEAFF
>TRBJ2-5|TRBV9
CASSAPFQVEAETQYF
>TRBJ2-7|TRBV19
CASSMRQAVNEQYF
>TRBJ2-7|TRBV2
CASSEEGDLTSYEQYF
>TRBJ2-6|TRBV27
CASSPDREIPGANVLTF
>TRBJ2-3|TRBV3-1
CASSQVLEGRTDTQYF
>TRBJ1-1|TRBV7-9
CASSSTGGQWTEAFF
>TRBJ2-3|TRBV7-8
CASTPPRGGNTQYF
>TRBJ2-3|TRBV11-2
CASSLGRSGGTDTQYF
>TRBJ2-3|TRBV30
CAWTSGGWTTQYF
>TRBJ2-5|TRBV6-1
CASSPTSGGAETQYF
>TRBJ2-1|TRBV12-3/TRBV12-4
CASSTDYVGNEQFF